What follows is one TCR beta chain and its context. This sample was included in a study of blood T cell repertoires in COVID-19. About the study: Spain, Italy and the United States supplied samples that represented acute and convalescent COVID-19. PBMCs, B-cell-depleted T cells, or T cells provided the cDNA or gDNA that made up the material.

The CDR3 consists of 16 residues. Germline lookup yields CDR1 LNHNV and CDR2 YYDKDF (reference sequence). J gave up 5 bases and V 0 bases, and 7 bases lay outside the gene matches. Original handling: By means of reference gene primer amplification, nucleated cell counts were estimated. Produced via immunoSEQ multiplex PCR; TCRdb's table is partial and in-frame only. V and J calls and clone size follow that table, whereas D and trimming were derived from the DNA. The repertoire includes about 51,000 clones, about 88% of them detected once, and 1.3% sits in the top ten. The gene calls are TRBV15 and TRBJ2-3; 8 bases match TRBD2. The specimen sequenced was peripheral blood. This sequence was found in a man in his 60s with acute or convalescent COVID-19. The CDR3 bases are TGTGCCACCAGCAGAGATTCACAGCGGGAGAGAGATACGCAGTATTTT. As protein: CATSRDSQRERDTQYF.